One and the same sample provided the 14 T cell receptor beta chains below, sequenced in a study of blood T cell repertoires in COVID-19. This table comes from immunoSEQ multiplex PCR, and its TCRdb copy is limited to in-frame clones, with some not included. The profile covers about 150,000 clones, with about nine tenths appearing a single time and 3.5% to 4.5% taken by the ten largest. Sample: peripheral blood. These receptors originate from a woman aged 60-75 years with active or convalescent COVID-19.

The chain couples TRBV19 to TRBJ1-1; TRBD1 might be the D (6 bases). From germline, CDR1 is LNHDA and CDR2 SQIVND (reference sequence). The CDR3 is made up of 14 amino acids. Trimming took off 6 bases at V and 1 base at J, with 12 bases between the two ends. CDR3 coding DNA: TGTGCCAGTAGGGGGGAGGGGGAGAACACTGAAGCTTTCTTT. Translation: CASRGEGENTEAFF.

This chain uses TRBV18 with TRBJ2-1, with D possibly being TRBD1 (6 bases). CDR3 size: 13 residues. Per germline, CDR1 KGHSH and CDR2 LQKENI. Deletions cut 3 bases from V and 8 bases from J, with 11 bases between. This CDR3 is CASSPSRGYEQFF. Written as DNA, the CDR3 is TGTGCCAGCTCACCCTCCAGGGGCTATGAGCAGTTCTTC.

There are a few counts of this clone. V usage is TRBV5-6 and J usage is TRBJ1-6; 10 bases align to TRBD1. This CDR3 region has 15 residues. The V gene end was trimmed by 4 bases and the J gene end by 6 bases; junction bases not matched to a gene: 4. Per germline, CDR1 SGHDT and CDR2 YYEEEE. Here the CDR3 DNA reads TGTGCCAGCAGCCACCGGGACAGGGGTAATTCACCCCTCCACTTT. Its protein is CASSHRDRGNSPLHF. The full variable domain, completed using reference TRBV5-6 and TRBJ1-6, is DAGVTQSPTHLIKTRGQQVTLRCSPKSGHDTVSWYQQALGQGPQFIFQYYEEEERQRGNFPDRFSGHQFPNYSSELNVNALLLGDSALYLCASSHRDRGNSPLHFGNGTRLTVT.

This clone was observed at least ten times. The chain has TRBV5-1 and TRBJ1-2; D unclear. CDR3 length equals 13 residues. The germline V gene encodes CDR1 SGHRS and CDR2 YFSETQ. The ends were cut back, 3 bases at V and 3 bases at J, with 9 bases in the middle. The CDR3 DNA reads as TGCGCCAGCAGCTCATACGGAGACTATGGCTACACCTTC. It codes for CASSSYGDYGYTF. The variable domain in full, with the rest retrieved from reference TRBV5-1 and TRBJ1-2, is KAGVTQTPRYLIKTRGQQVTLSCSPISGHRSVSWYQQTPGQGLQFLFEYFSETQRNKGNFPGRFSGRQFSNSRSEMNVSTLELGDSALYLCASSSYGDYGYTFGSGTRLTVV.

The chain employs TRBV6-5 and TRBJ2-4; 7 bases are a match to TRBD1. The CDR3 runs to 16 residues. After removal of 4 bases from V and 0 bases from J, the junction contained 6 bases not matched to a gene. Germline loops: CDR1 MNHEY, CDR2 SVGAGI. CDR3 protein: CASSLGGGGAKNIQYF. CDR3 in DNA: TGTGCCAGCAGTTTAGGGGGCGGTGGAGCCAAAAACATTCAGTACTTC.

V is TRBV12-5 and J is TRBJ2-2, with D perhaps TRBD2 (5 bases). Looked up from germline, CDR1 is LGHNT and CDR2 is FRNRAP. The CDR3 has 17 residues. V lost 5 bases and J lost 7, with 23 bases in between. The CDR3, as DNA: TGTGCTAGTGGTCCTTCTTGGACGACCGGGGTGGTCGGGGAGCTGTTTTTT. Its translation is CASGPSWTTGVVGELFF.

The chain employs TRBV12-3 or TRBV12-4 and TRBJ1-1; D is unclear. The CDR3 totals 13 residues. V was pared by 6 bases and J by 0 bases, with 8 bases between. DNA of the CDR3: TGTGCCAGCAGACACCCCGTGAACACTGAAGCTTTCTTT. It yields the protein CASRHPVNTEAFF.

This chain connects TRBV27 to TRBJ1-2; D gene uncertain. Deletions cut 6 bases from V and 0 bases from J, with 8 bases between. The CDR3 covers 13 residues. Germline CDR1 reads MNHEY; CDR2 reads SMNVEV (reference sequence). Written as DNA, the CDR3 is TGTGCCAGCAGGAACACAGCTAACTATGGCTACACCTTC. Amino acid sequence: CASRNTANYGYTF.

V and J are TRBV7-3 and TRBJ2-3; D remains ambiguous. Germline V gene lookup returns CDR1 SGHTA and CDR2 FQGTGA. V dropped 2 bases and J dropped 1 base, with 7 bases sitting between them. The CDR3 loop spans 14 amino acids. This CDR3 reads CASSLSFRTDTQYF. DNA of the CDR3: TGTGCCAGCAGCTTATCTTTCCGCACAGATACGCAGTATTTT. The full variable domain, with the rest looked up from reference TRBV7-3 and TRBJ2-3, is GAGVSQTPSNKVTEKGKYVELRCDPISGHTALYWYRQSLGQGPEFLIYFQGTGAADDSGLPNDRFFAVRPEGSVSTLKIQRTERGDSAVYLCASSLSFRTDTQYFGPGTRLTVL.

The V and J genes are TRBV19 and TRBJ1-6, with 8 bases identical to TRBD1. There are 14 residues in the CDR3. Germline lookup yields CDR1 LNHDA and CDR2 SQIVND (reference sequence). The J segment lost 10 bases and the V segment lost 5 bases, leaving 7 bases of the junction unmatched. The CDR3 is CASSSQGGRSPLHF. In nucleotides, the CDR3 is TGTGCCAGTAGTTCACAGGGGGGCAGATCACCCCTCCACTTT.

This clone was recorded once. This sequence joins TRBV6-2 or TRBV6-3 and TRBJ2-1; 7 bases agree with TRBD1. This CDR3 contains 15 residues. Germline CDR1 and CDR2: MNHEY and SVGEGT. The V and J ends lost 4 bases and 0 bases, in that order; junction bases with no gene match: 3. CDR3 sequence (DNA): TGTGCCAGCAGTTCGGACAGGCTCTCCTACAATGAGCAGTTCTTC. This sequence encodes CASSSDRLSYNEQFF.

The CDR3 loop is CASSLESAGSEQYF. CDR3 DNA: TGTGCCAGCAGCTTAGAGTCGGCAGGGTCCGAGCAGTACTTC. The genes are TRBV7-9 and TRBJ2-7; D is perhaps TRBD1 (5 bases). CDR3 size: 14 residues. V was trimmed by 1 base and J by 6 bases, leaving 13 bases between them. Germline V gene data show CDR1 as SEHNR and CDR2 as FQNEAQ (reference sequence).

The genes are TRBV11-3 and TRBJ2-2, with 7 bases matching TRBD1. The CDR3 sequence is 13 residues long. The J segment lost 7 bases and the V segment lost 5 bases, leaving 4 bases of the junction unmatched. Per the germline V gene, CDR1 is SGHNT and CDR2 is YENEEA. CDR3 loop: CASSRTGVGELFF. CDR3 sequence (DNA): TGTGCCAGCAGCAGAACAGGGGTCGGGGAGCTGTTTTTT. Full variable domain (remainder filled in from reference TRBV11-3 and TRBJ2-2): EAGVVQSPRYKIIEKKQPVAFWCNPISGHNTLYWYLQNLGQGPELLIRYENEEAVDDSQLPKDRFSAERLKGVDSTLKIQPAELGDSAVYLCASSRTGVGELFFGEGSRLTVL.

The chain couples TRBV6-1 to TRBJ2-7; D ambiguous. The CDR3 runs to 16 residues. V lost 1 base, J lost 2 bases, and 15 bases lay in between. From germline, CDR1 is MNHNS and CDR2 SASEGT. The CDR3, as DNA: TGTGCCAGCAGTGAAGGGATGGGCCAAGGAACCTACGAGCAGTACTTC. This sequence encodes CASSEGMGQGTYEQYF.